Listed here is a single TCR beta chain. Sequencing was done directly on freshly isolated, uncultured memory T cells. Trimming cost V 6 bases and J 0 bases, with 11 bases left between them. CDR1 and CDR2 from the germline V gene are SNHLY and FYNNEI. This CDR3 is 15 amino acids long. The sample is drawn from a study of CD4 T cell repertoires in COVID-19. As for the study in general: Relabeled CFSE-low cells, IL-2-expanded for roughly 9 days, met spikes from other coronaviruses.

Measured with immunoSEQ multiplex PCR; TCRdb has only the in-frame clones, and not every one. This table holds some 24,000 clones, 93% found once. This TCR came from a human donor who had COVID-19. Sequenced here: circulating follicular helper CD4+ T cells (cTfh) from blood, sampled before the COVID-19 pandemic. V gene TRBV2 combines with J gene TRBJ2-2, with D perhaps matching TRBD2 (6 bases). The CDR3: CASSPLASNTGELFF. The CDR3 DNA follows: TGTGCCAGCAGCCCACTAGCTTCGAACACCGGGGAGCTGTTTTTT.